The present T cell receptor (beta chain) was sequenced within a study of sequential checkpoint blockade in melanoma. Whole-study context: Both treatment sequences were followed by maintenance nivolumab.

Germline V gives CDR1 LGHNA, CDR2 YSLEER. V trimming: 2 bases; J trimming: 4 bases; junction bases outside the gene matches: 5. This CDR3 is 14 amino acids long. The data were produced by immunoSEQ multiplex PCR, yet TCRdb's version contains in-frame clones alone and is incomplete. The profile covers 15,000 to 20,000 clones, with more than 65% appearing a single time and approximately 20% taken by the ten largest. Treatment of the sample: randomized to nivolumab then ipilimumab (arm A) or the reverse (arm B). Patients had received no earlier DNA-damaging chemotherapy. Sorted cells were live CD3+CD8+, lacking CD19 and CD56, from PBMCs.

The source material was CD8+ T cells sorted from blood (inferred from file names), sampled from a patient given nivolumab and ipilimumab in sequence. The receptor's source is a human donor with melanoma. The rearrangement links TRBV4-3 to TRBJ2-7; 7 nucleotides line up with TRBD1. The CDR3 bases are TGCGCCAGCAGCCAAAAGACAGGGATATACGAGCAGTACTTC. Translation: CASSQKTGIYEQYF.